One sample yielded the 20 T cell receptor beta chains listed below, sequenced in a study of blood T cell repertoires in COVID-19. Method: immunoSEQ multiplex PCR; TCRdb's copy keeps in-frame clones and lacks some. The top ten clones hold approximately 20% of a sample with roughly 100,000 clones, around 76% of them seen once. Material for sequencing was peripheral blood. The receptor set was obtained from a woman aged 70-85 years with acute or convalescent COVID-19.

The chain recombines TRBV27 with TRBJ1-5; a weak D match, TRBD1 (5 bases). Germline V gene lookup returns CDR1 MNHEY and CDR2 SMNVEV (reference sequence). This CDR3 is built from 17 residues. V was shortened by 6 bases and J by 0 bases, with 18 bases between the two germline ends. CDR3 in amino acids: CASRPHVGGVSNQPQHF. The CDR3 nucleotides read TGTGCCAGCAGACCCCACGTGGGGGGAGTTAGCAATCAGCCCCAGCATTTT.

The rearrangement joins TRBV5-6 to TRBJ1-1; TRBD1 matches 10 bases. This CDR3 is 14 amino acids long. CDR1 and CDR2 from the germline V gene are SGHDT and YYEEEE. V lost 5 bases and J lost 4; bases outside the gene matches: 5. The CDR3 protein is CASSLGQGGTEAFF. CDR3 bases: TGTGCCAGCAGTCTCGGACAGGGGGGCACTGAAGCTTTCTTT.

The sample holds one count of this clone. The rearrangement links TRBV6-5 to TRBJ2-5; D is uncertain. The CDR3 spans 13 residues. Germline V gene sequence: CDR1 MNHEY, CDR2 SVGAGI. V shed 10 bases and J shed 7 bases, with 19 bases lying between them. CDR3 in amino acids: CATHTRKDGTQYF. In DNA, the CDR3 is TGTGCCACCCACACACGAAAAGATGGGACCCAGTACTTC.

Worth noting for this clone: One junction end does not reproduce the germline sequence, and a read error may be involved. This sequence joins TRBV2 and TRBJ1-1; D call uncertain. Germline lookup yields CDR1 SNHLY and CDR2 FYNNEI. This CDR3 is built from 14 residues. The CDR3: CASRALGGNAEAFF. CDR3 nucleotides: TGTGCCAGCAGAGCTTTGGGAGGGAACGCTGAAGCTTTCTTT.

In this sample, this clone turned up once. The chain has TRBV6-2 or TRBV6-3 and TRBJ2-2, with no clear D. This CDR3 contains 15 residues. Germline lookup yields CDR1 MNHEY and CDR2 SVGEGT. Deletions cut 1 base from V and 6 bases from J, with 12 bases between. The CDR3 DNA is TGTGCCAGCAGTTACTATGTTGCAGTCGCCGGGGAGCTGTTTTTT. Residues: CASSYYVAVAGELFF.

CDR3 DNA sequence: TGTGCCAGCAGACCTGGAGGCGTTCAGGGGGCGCAAGGCTACACCTTC. Amino acid sequence: CASRPGGVQGAQGYTF. This rearrangement joins TRBV5-4 to TRBJ1-2; TRBD1 matches 8 bases. The junction had 17 bases not matched to a gene; V was cut back by 5 bases and J by 8 bases. CDR3 length equals 16 residues. Germline loops: CDR1 SGHNT, CDR2 YYREEE (reference sequence).

The J gene is TRBJ2-6, the V gene TRBV5-6; 7 nucleotides match TRBD1. The CDR3 runs 12 residues. Per germline, CDR1 SGHDT and CDR2 YYEEEE. The J segment lost 19 bases and the V segment lost 3 bases, leaving 10 bases of the junction unmatched. The CDR3 sequence is CASSSFLGQATF. DNA of the CDR3: TGTGCCAGCAGCTCTTTTCTCGGACAGGCCACTTTC.

The chain carries TRBV5-1 and TRBJ2-3; 8 bases line up with TRBD2. V gave up 4 bases and J gave up 6 bases; unmatched junction bases: 10. Germline CDR1 and CDR2: SGHRS and YFSETQ. The CDR3 totals 15 residues. The chain's CDR3 is CASSLYRGGIDTQYF. Here the CDR3 DNA reads TGCGCCAGCAGCCTCTACCGGGGGGGCATCGATACGCAGTATTTT.

This chain uses TRBV15 with TRBJ2-2, with D perhaps TRBD2 (5 bases). This CDR3 has 14 residues. Germline V lookup: CDR1 LNHNV, CDR2 YYDKDF (reference sequence). Trimming removed 1 base at V and 3 bases at J, with 6 bases between. CDR3 bases: TGTGCCACCAGCAGAGGCGGGTACACCGGGGAGCTGTTTTTT. This translates into CATSRGGYTGELFF.

This rearrangement joins TRBV10-3 to TRBJ1-2, with D uncertain. Germline V gene data show CDR1 as ENHRY and CDR2 as SYGVKD. This CDR3 spans 16 amino acids. The V gene lost 0 bases and the J gene lost 0 bases, with 11 bases spanning the gap. The CDR3 sequence is CAISESTTGSNYGYTF. CDR3 bases: TGTGCCATCAGTGAGTCTACGACGGGTTCTAACTATGGCTACACCTTC.

The chain combines TRBV7-9 with TRBJ1-6, with 8 bases fitting TRBD1. The ends lost 5 bases at V and 4 bases at J; junction bases unmatched: 10. This CDR3 spans 17 amino acids. Germline CDR1 and CDR2: SEHNR and FQNEAQ (reference sequence). This CDR3 is CASSLGQGGLYNSPLHF. DNA for the CDR3: TGTGCCAGCAGCCTTGGACAGGGTGGGCTTTATAATTCACCCCTCCACTTT. Supplemented by reference TRBV7-9 and TRBJ1-6, the full variable domain reads DTGVSQNPRHKITKRGQNVTFRCDPISEHNRLYWYRQTLGQGPEFLTYFQNEAQLEKSRLLSDRFSAERPKGSFSTLEIQRTEQGDSAMYLCASSLGQGGLYNSPLHFGNGTRLTVT.

The rearrangement uses TRBV18 and TRBJ2-7; tentatively, D is TRBD1 (7 bases). From germline, CDR1 is KGHSH and CDR2 LQKENI. The CDR3 contains 17 residues. Trimming pared 3 bases from V and 0 bases from J, leaving 18 bases between. The DNA for the CDR3 is TGTGCCAGCTCACCGACACAGGGGAGGCCCGACTCCTACGAGCAGTACTTC. It codes for CASSPTQGRPDSYEQYF.

The chain couples TRBV27 to TRBJ2-7, with TRBD2 matching over 9 bases. CDR1 MNHEY and CDR2 SMNVEV come from the germline V gene (reference sequence). The CDR3 is made up of 13 amino acids. J lost 5 bases, V lost 6 bases, and 5 bases had no gene match. CDR3 region: CASRRLAVDEQYF. The CDR3 bases are TGTGCCAGCAGAAGACTAGCGGTAGACGAGCAGTACTTC.

This sequence joins TRBV15 and TRBJ1-2; 7 nucleotides agree with TRBD1. The germline V gene has CDR1 LNHNV and CDR2 YYDKDF (reference sequence). This CDR3 contains 15 residues. Unmatched junction bases numbered 9, after V lost 2 bases and J lost 6 bases. CDR3 region: CATSRLPGGLHGYTF. Here the CDR3 DNA reads TGTGCCACCAGCAGACTCCCAGGGGGATTGCATGGCTACACCTTC.

The chain's CDR3 is CSVVGFETEAFF. In nucleotides, the CDR3 is TGCAGCGTTGTCGGGTTTGAGACTGAAGCTTTCTTT. This sequence joins TRBV29-1 and TRBJ1-1; D remains unclear. The CDR3 has 12 residues. The V end was cut by 4 bases, the J end by 5 bases, with 11 bases between. Germline assignment: CDR1 SQVTM and CDR2 ANQGSEA.

The chain joins TRBV29-1 to TRBJ1-5, with TRBD1 matching over 7 bases. CDR1 and CDR2 (germline): SQVTM, ANQGSEA. CDR3 length: 13 amino acids. V shed 6 bases, J shed 3 bases, and the junction held 5 bases outside the gene matches. CDR3 DNA: TGCAGCGTCCGACAGGGACCCAATCAGCCCCAGCATTTT. Its translation is CSVRQGPNQPQHF.

This clone has a single count. This sequence joins TRBV20-1 and TRBJ2-7, with TRBD1 as a possible D gene (6 bases). Germline CDR1 reads DFQATT; CDR2 reads SNEGSKA (reference sequence). This CDR3 spans 15 amino acids. V lost 3 bases and J 3 bases, leaving 18 bases between the germline ends. The CDR3 coding sequence is TGCAGTGCTAGTATCTTGGGACAAGAAAACTACGAGCAGTACTTC. Its protein is CSASILGQENYEQYF.

The chain carries TRBV4-3 and TRBJ1-6; 9 positions agree with TRBD1. The CDR3 is 16 residues long. The ends lost 1 base at V and 7 bases at J; junction bases unmatched: 5. The germline CDR1 and CDR2 sequences are LGHNA and YSLEER. The CDR3 loop is CASSQGTGEKNSPLHF. CDR3 sequence (DNA): TGCGCCAGCAGCCAAGGGACAGGGGAGAAGAATTCACCCCTCCACTTT.

This chain links TRBV7-2 with TRBJ2-1, with TRBD2 matching 10 bases. The V and J ends lost 3 bases and 6 bases, in that order; junction bases with no gene match: 8. The CDR3 loop spans 16 amino acids. Germline-derived CDR1 and CDR2 are SGHTA and FQGNSA. The CDR3 spells CASSFSLAGGSNEQFF. The CDR3 DNA reads as TGTGCCAGCAGCTTCTCGTTAGCGGGGGGTAGCAATGAGCAGTTCTTC.

The chain has TRBV7-8 and TRBJ1-5, with 7 nucleotides matching TRBD1. Trimming removed 5 bases from V and 6 bases from J; junction bases left unmatched: 16. The CDR3 has 17 residues. The germline gives CDR1 SGHVS, CDR2 FQNEAQ. The CDR3, as DNA: TGTGCCAGCAGCCACTCGGGAGGGGGCGGAGGGGGTCAGCCCCAGCATTTT. Encoded protein: CASSHSGGGGGGQPQHF.